The rows below give T cell receptor beta chains drawn from one sample of a study of regulatory T cells in long-lasting Graves disease. One entry per CDR3 protein results from TCRdb running MiXCR on the multiplex PCR reads. The sample yields about 470,000 distinct CDR3 sequences, around a fifth seen once. Sample: peripheral blood mononuclear cells (PBMCs), taken when the disease was refractory, from a patient treated with antithyroid drugs. The source is a female donor with Graves disease. Each CDR3 is given with its conserved first and last residue. Fields, in order: J gene, clone size, V gene, D gene, CDR3 DNA, CDR3 protein. D genes are given only for firm matches. Size values are once, few and many counts, or a class for expanded clones, and some rows have none.

J gene: TRBJ1-3
clone size: few
V gene: TRBV6-1
D gene: .
CDR3 DNA: TGTGCCACCCAGTTACACGGGAGCAGGGCGTACTCTGGAAACACCATATATTTT
CDR3 protein: CATQLHGSRAYSGNTIYF

J gene: TRBJ2-2
clone size: .
V gene: TRBV29-1
D gene: .
CDR3 DNA: TGCAGCGTTGTTGAACTCACGAACACCGGGGAGCTGTTTTTT
CDR3 protein: CSVVELTNTGELFF

J gene: TRBJ1-5
clone size: .
V gene: TRBV10-3
D gene: .
CDR3 DNA: TGTGCCACCAAGGGCAGCAATCAGCCCCAGCATTTT
CDR3 protein: CATKGSNQPQHF

J gene: TRBJ1-4
clone size: .
V gene: TRBV28
D gene: .
CDR3 DNA: TGTGCCAGCAGTTTATTCCTCCGGGTGGACAGAAATAATGAAAAACTGTTTTTT
CDR3 protein: CASSLFLRVDRNNEKLFF

J gene: TRBJ2-2
clone size: few
V gene: TRBV12-3/TRBV12-4
D gene: .
CDR3 DNA: TGTGCCAGCTCCGGACAGTTAACCGGGGAGCTGTTTTTT
CDR3 protein: CASSGQLTGELFF

J gene: TRBJ1-2
clone size: .
V gene: TRBV3-1
D gene: .
CDR3 DNA: TGTGCCAGCAGCCAAGAGCAGGACTTATATGGCTACACCTTC
CDR3 protein: CASSQEQDLYGYTF

J gene: TRBJ1-4
clone size: few
V gene: TRBV6-2/TRBV6-3
D gene: .
CDR3 DNA: TGTGCCAGCAGGCCGGCCGGGGGGCCGAGCAAACTGTTTTTT
CDR3 protein: CASRPAGGPSKLFF

J gene: TRBJ2-5
clone size: many
V gene: TRBV20-1
D gene: .
CDR3 DNA: TGCAGTGCTAGAGATTATCGGGGGCCGACCCAGTACTTC
CDR3 protein: CSARDYRGPTQYF

J gene: TRBJ2-2
clone size: many
V gene: TRBV11-1
D gene: TRBD2
CDR3 DNA: TGTGCCAGCAGCTTACTAGCGGGAGTGGACACCGGGGAGCTGTTTTTT
CDR3 protein: CASSLLAGVDTGELFF

J gene: TRBJ2-3
clone size: once
V gene: TRBV24-1
D gene: .
CDR3 DNA: TGTGCCACCAGTGATTTCTCGGAGAAATCTAAATACACAGATACGCAGTATTTT
CDR3 protein: CATSDFSEKSKYTDTQYF

J gene: TRBJ2-7
clone size: .
V gene: TRBV5-1
D gene: .
CDR3 DNA: TGCGCCAGCAGCTTGTTGGGGCCGATCTACGAGCAGTACTTC
CDR3 protein: CASSLLGPIYEQYF

J gene: TRBJ2-7
clone size: few
V gene: TRBV25-1
D gene: TRBD2
CDR3 DNA: TGTGCCAGTGGGGAGGGGAGCAACGAGCAGTACTTC
CDR3 protein: CASGEGSNEQYF

J gene: TRBJ2-1
clone size: .
V gene: TRBV6-5
D gene: .
CDR3 DNA: TGTGCCAGCAGTTACCAAGAAGGGACGGACGTTGAGTTCTTC
CDR3 protein: CASSYQEGTDVEFF

J gene: TRBJ1-2
clone size: many
V gene: TRBV11-2
D gene: TRBD1
CDR3 DNA: TGTGCCAGCAGCTTAGGTCCGGACAGGTGGGGCTACACCTTC
CDR3 protein: CASSLGPDRWGYTF

J gene: TRBJ2-2
clone size: .
V gene: TRBV7-9
D gene: .
CDR3 DNA: TGTGCCAGCAGCTCGACAAGGGGCGCGGGGACCGGGGAGCTGTTTTTT
CDR3 protein: CASSSTRGAGTGELFF

J gene: TRBJ1-4
clone size: .
V gene: TRBV4-1
D gene: .
CDR3 DNA: TGCGCCAGCAGGCACACCGGGAAAAGTAATGAAAAACTGTTTTTT
CDR3 protein: CASRHTGKSNEKLFF